Following are 10 T cell receptor beta chains from one sample sequenced in a study of blood T cells in healthy people across ages. Primed by a sample-barcoded 5' primer and a J-beta primer mix, a second PCR proceeded for 7 to 11 cycles. TCRdb recomputed calls from the 5' RACE reads with MiXCR, one row per CDR3 protein. The table includes some 1,800,000 distinct CDR3 sequences, about two fifths detected once. Sequenced sample: blood. Source of these receptors: a human donor in good health.

This rearrangement joins TRBV20-1 to TRBJ2-7; 7 positions match TRBD1. TRBJ2-5 explains the end of the DNA better; the J call may be wrong. The germline V gene has CDR1 DFQATT and CDR2 SNEGSKA (reference sequence). The length of the CDR3 is 13 residues. This CDR3 reads CSARRGDRETQYF. In DNA, the CDR3 is TGCAGTGCTCGACGTGGGGACAGAGAGACCCAGTACTTC.

This clonotype was counted between two and nine times. V usage is TRBV20-1 and J usage is TRBJ1-2; 7 bases agree with TRBD1. V lost 2 bases and J lost 3; bases outside the gene matches: 6. Germline lookup yields CDR1 DFQATT and CDR2 SNEGSKA (reference sequence). The CDR3 extends over 14 amino acids. CDR3 amino acids: CSARSGTEDYGYTF. CDR3 in DNA: TGCAGTGCTAGATCCGGGACAGAAGACTATGGCTACACCTTC.

V usage is TRBV29-1 and J usage is TRBJ2-1, with TRBD1 matching 9 bases. Germline CDR1 reads SQVTM; CDR2 reads ANQGSEA. This CDR3 is built from 14 residues. CDR3 protein: CCAVGDRDYNEQFF. Written as DNA, the CDR3 is TGCTGCGCCGTGGGGGACAGGGATTACAATGAGCAGTTCTTC.

The chain links TRBV20-1 to TRBJ2-3, with 11 bases lining up with TRBD1. The CDR3 is 15 residues long. CDR1 DFQATT and CDR2 SNEGSKA come from the germline V gene (reference sequence). Trimming at V came to 6 bases and at J to 6 bases, leaving 11 bases not matched to a gene. The CDR3 reads CSAYDWTGGRDTQYF. Here the CDR3 DNA reads TGCAGTGCCTACGACTGGACAGGGGGCAGGGATACGCAGTATTTT.

This clonotype was seen more than once but under ten times. The V call is TRBV4-1, the J call TRBJ2-7; D could derive from TRBD1 or TRBD2 (5 bases each). V lost 1 base, J lost 4 bases, and 11 bases lay in between. The CDR3 contains 14 residues. The germline gives CDR1 MGHRA, CDR2 YSYEKL. The DNA of the CDR3 is TGCGCCAGCAGCCAAGGGATCGGGGCTTACGAGCAGTACTTC. Translating it yields CASSQGIGAYEQYF.

The chain has TRBV5-6 and TRBJ1-1; D unclear. Per the germline V gene, CDR1 is SGHDT and CDR2 is YYEEEE. Trimming left V 4 bases short and J 1 base short, with 14 bases between. The CDR3 is 15 amino acids. This chain's CDR3 is CASSIRPTQNTEAFF. The CDR3 region has the DNA TGTGCCAGCAGCATAAGACCGACTCAGAACACTGAAGCTTTCTTT.

The CDR3 DNA follows: TGTGCCAGCAGATCTAGGACAGGGGGCAATCAGCCCCAGCATTTT. It yields the protein CASRSRTGGNQPQHF. V usage is TRBV6-5 and J usage is TRBJ1-5; 9 nucleotides align to TRBD1. CDR1 and CDR2 (germline): MNHEY, SVGAGI. CDR3 length equals 15 residues. V shed 6 bases, J shed 2 bases, and the junction held 5 bases outside the gene matches.

The chain uses TRBV29-1 and TRBJ2-1, with 10 bases identical to TRBD2. V trimming: 5 bases; J trimming: 0 bases; junction bases outside the gene matches: 10. CDR1 SQVTM and CDR2 ANQGSEA come from the germline V gene. CDR3 length: 17 amino acids. CDR3 protein: CSVHGTSVLSSYNEQFF. CDR3 sequence (DNA): TGCAGCGTTCATGGGACTAGCGTTTTAAGCTCCTACAATGAGCAGTTCTTC.

The chain employs TRBV12-3 or TRBV12-4 and TRBJ2-3; D remains ambiguous. Trimming stripped 1 base from V and 1 base from J, with 6 bases between. This CDR3 comprises 14 residues. The CDR3 DNA is TGTGCCAGCAGTTTAGTTCGGCGCACAGATACGCAGTATTTT. Protein product: CASSLVRRTDTQYF.

The chain combines TRBV10-3 with TRBJ1-5; D unresolved. Germline V CDR1 and CDR2: ENHRY, SYGVKD. The CDR3 consists of 12 residues. Deletions cut 3 bases from V and 6 bases from J, with 6 bases between. CDR3 in DNA: TGTGCCATCAGTGAAACGGGTCAGCCCCAGCATTTT. Encoded protein: CAISETGQPQHF.